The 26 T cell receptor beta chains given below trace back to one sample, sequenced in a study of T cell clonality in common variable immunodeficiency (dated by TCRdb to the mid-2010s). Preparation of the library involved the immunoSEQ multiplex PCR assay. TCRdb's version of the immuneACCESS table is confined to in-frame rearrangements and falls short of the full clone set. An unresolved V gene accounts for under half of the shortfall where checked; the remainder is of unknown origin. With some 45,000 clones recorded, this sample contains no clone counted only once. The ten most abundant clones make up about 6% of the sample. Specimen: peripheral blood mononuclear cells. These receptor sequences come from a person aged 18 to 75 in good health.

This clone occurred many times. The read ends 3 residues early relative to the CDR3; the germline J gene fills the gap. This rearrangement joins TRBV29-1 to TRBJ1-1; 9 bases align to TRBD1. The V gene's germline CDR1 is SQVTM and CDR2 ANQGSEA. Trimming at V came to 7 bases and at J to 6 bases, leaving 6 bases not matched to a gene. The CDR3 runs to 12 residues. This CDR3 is CSGRTGESEAFF. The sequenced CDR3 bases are TGCAGCGGTCGGACAGGGGAGTCTGAA. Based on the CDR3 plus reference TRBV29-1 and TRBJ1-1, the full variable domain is SAVISQKPSRDICQRGTSLTIQCQVDSQVTMMFWYRQQPGQSLTLIATANQGSEATYESGFVIDKFPISRPNLTFSTLTVSNMSPEDSSIYLCSGRTGESEAFFGQGTRLTVV.

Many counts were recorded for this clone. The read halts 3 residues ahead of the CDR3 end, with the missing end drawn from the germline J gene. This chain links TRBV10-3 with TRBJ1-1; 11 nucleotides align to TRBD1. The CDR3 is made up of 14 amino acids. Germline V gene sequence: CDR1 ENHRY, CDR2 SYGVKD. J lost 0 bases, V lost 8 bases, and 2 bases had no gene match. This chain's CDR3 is CAIGQGALNTEAFF. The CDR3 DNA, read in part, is TGTGCCATCGGACAGGGGGCCCTGAACACTGAA.

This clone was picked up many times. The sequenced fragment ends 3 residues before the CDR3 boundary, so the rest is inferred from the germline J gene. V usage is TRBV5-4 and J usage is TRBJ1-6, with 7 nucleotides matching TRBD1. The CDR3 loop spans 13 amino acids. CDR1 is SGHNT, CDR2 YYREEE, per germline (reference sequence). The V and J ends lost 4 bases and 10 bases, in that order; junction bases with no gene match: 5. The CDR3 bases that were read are TGTGCCAGCAGCAGGACAGGAGACTCACCC. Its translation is CASSRTGDSP. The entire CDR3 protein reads CASSRTGDSPLHF.

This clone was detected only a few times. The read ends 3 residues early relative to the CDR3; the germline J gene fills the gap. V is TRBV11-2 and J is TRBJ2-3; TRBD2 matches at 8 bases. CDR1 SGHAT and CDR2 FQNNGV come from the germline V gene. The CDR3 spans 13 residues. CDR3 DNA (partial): TGTGCCAGCAGCTGGGGGACTAGAGAGACG. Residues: CASSWGTRET. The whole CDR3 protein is CASSWGTRETQYF.

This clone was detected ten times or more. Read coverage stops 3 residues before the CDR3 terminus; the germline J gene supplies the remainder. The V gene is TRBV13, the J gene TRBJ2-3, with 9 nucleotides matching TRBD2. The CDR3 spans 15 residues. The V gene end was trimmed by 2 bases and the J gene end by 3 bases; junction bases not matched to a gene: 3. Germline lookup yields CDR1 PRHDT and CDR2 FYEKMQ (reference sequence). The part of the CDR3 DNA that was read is TGTGCCAGCAGCTTATCAGCGGGGGGTACAGATACG. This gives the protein CASSLSAGGTDT. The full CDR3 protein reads CASSLSAGGTDTQYF.

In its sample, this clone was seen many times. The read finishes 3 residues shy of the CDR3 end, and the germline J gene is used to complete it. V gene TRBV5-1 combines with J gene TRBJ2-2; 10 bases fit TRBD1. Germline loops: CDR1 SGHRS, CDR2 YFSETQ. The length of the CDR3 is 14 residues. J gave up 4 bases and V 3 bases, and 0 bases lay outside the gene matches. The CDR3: CASSWTGGTGELFF. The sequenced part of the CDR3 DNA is TGCGCCAGCAGCTGGACAGGGGGCACCGGGGAG.

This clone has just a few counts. The part of the CDR3 DNA that was read is TGTGCCAGCAGTGAATGGCAGGGTGGGAGTAATTCACCC. Its protein product is CASSEWQGGSNSP. The full CDR3 protein reads CASSEWQGGSNSPLHF. V and J are TRBV2 and TRBJ1-6; TRBD1 is a possible D gene (5 bases). The CDR3 end is not reached by the read, which stops 3 residues before it; the germline J gene fills it in. This CDR3 is built from 16 residues. CDR1 and CDR2 (germline): SNHLY, FYNNEI. Trimming took 2 bases from V and 6 from J, leaving 14 bases between them. The full variable domain, its missing parts supplied by reference TRBV2 and TRBJ1-6, is EPEVTQTPSHQVTQMGQEVILRCVPISNHLYFYWYRQILGQKVEFLVSFYNNEISEKSEIFDDQFSVERPDGSNFTLKIRSTKLEDSAMYFCASSEWQGGSNSPLHFGNGTRLTVT.

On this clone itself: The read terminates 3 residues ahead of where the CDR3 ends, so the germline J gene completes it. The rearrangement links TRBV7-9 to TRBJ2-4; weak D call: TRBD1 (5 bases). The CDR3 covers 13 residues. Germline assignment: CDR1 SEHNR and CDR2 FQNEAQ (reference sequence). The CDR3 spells CASSQTALYGQYF. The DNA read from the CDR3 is TGTGCCAGCAGCCAGACAGCCCTCTATGGT.

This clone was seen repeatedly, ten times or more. This CDR3 reads CSASLSGGGYEQYF. CDR3 DNA, as far as it was read: TGCAGTGCTAGCCTTAGCGGGGGGGGATACGAG. V usage is TRBV20-1 and J usage is TRBJ2-7; TRBD2 agrees at 11 bases. Sequencing ends 3 residues short of the CDR3 end; the germline J gene provides the rest. This CDR3 is 14 amino acids long. V lost 3 bases and J lost 4; bases outside the gene matches: 5. CDR1 is DFQATT and CDR2 is SNEGSKA in the germline V gene (reference sequence).

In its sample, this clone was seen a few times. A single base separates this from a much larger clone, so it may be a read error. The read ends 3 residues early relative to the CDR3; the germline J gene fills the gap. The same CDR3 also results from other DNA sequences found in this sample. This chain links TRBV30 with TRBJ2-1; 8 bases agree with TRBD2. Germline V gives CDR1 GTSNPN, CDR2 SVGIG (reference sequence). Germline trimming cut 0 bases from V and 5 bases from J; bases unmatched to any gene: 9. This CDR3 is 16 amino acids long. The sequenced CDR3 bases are TGTGCCTGGAGTGTAGGCCCGGGGGGGCCTAACAATGAG. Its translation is CAWSVGPGGPNNE. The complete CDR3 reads CAWSVGPGGPNNEQFF.

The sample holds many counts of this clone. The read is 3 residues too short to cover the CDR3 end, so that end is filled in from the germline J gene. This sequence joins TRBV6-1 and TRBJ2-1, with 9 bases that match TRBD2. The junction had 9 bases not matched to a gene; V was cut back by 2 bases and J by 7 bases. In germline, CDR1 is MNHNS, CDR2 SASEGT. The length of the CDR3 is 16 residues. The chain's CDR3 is CASSEPGRGGGNEQFF. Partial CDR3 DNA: TGTGCCAGCAGTGAACCTGGGCGGGGGGGCGGAAATGAG.

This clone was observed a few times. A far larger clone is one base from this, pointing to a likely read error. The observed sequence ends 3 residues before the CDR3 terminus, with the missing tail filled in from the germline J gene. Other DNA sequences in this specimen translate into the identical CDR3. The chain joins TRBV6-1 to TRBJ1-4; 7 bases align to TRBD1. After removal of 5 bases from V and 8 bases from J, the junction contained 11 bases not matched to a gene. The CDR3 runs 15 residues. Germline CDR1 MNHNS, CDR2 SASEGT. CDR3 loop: CASSKGVEGAEKLFF. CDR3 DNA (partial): TGTGCCAGCAGTAAAGGGGTGGAGGGGGCGGAAAAA.

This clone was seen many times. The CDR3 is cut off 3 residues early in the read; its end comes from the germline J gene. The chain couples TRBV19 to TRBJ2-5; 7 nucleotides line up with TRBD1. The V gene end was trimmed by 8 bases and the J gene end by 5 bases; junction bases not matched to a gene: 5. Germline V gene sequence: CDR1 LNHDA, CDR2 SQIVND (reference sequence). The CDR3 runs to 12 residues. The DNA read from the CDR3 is TGTGCCAGTGGGGACAGAGGGGAGACC. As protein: CASGDRGET. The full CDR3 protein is CASGDRGETQYF.

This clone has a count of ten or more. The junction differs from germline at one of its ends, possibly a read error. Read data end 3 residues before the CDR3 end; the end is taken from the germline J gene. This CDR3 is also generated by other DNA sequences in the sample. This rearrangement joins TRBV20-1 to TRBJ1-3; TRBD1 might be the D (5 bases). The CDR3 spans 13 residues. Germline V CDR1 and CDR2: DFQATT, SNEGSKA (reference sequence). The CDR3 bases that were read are TGCAGTGCTAGACAGGGAGCTGGAAACACG. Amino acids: CSARQGAGNT. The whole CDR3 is CSARQGAGNTIYF.

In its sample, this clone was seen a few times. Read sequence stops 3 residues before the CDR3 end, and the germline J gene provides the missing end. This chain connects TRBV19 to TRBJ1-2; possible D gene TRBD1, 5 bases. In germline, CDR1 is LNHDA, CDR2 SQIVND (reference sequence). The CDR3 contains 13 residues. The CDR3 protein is CASNPRGTYDYTF. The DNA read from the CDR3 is TGTGCCAGTAATCCTCGGGGGACCTACGAC. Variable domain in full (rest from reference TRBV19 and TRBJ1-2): DGGITQSPKYLFRKEGQNVTLSCEQNLNHDAMYWYRQDPGQGLRLIYYSQIVNDFQKGDIAEGYSVSREKKESFPLTVTSAQKNPTAFYLCASNPRGTYDYTFGSGTRLTVV.

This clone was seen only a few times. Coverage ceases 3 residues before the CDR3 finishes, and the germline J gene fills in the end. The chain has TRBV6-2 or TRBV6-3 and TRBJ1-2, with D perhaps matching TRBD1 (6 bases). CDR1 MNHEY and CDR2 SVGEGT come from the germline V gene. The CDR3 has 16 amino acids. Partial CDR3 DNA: TGTGCCAGCAGTTACTCAGGGTCACAGGGATTCACCGGC. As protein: CASSYSGSQGFTG. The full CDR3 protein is CASSYSGSQGFTGYTF.

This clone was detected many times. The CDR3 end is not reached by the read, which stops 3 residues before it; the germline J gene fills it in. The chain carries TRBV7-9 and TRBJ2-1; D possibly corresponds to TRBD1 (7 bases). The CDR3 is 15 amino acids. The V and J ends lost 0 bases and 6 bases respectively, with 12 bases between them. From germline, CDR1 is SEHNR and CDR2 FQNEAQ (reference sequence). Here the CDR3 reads CASSLAQGGPNEQFF. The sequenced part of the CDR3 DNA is TGTGCCAGCAGCTTAGCCCAGGGGGGACCCAATGAG.

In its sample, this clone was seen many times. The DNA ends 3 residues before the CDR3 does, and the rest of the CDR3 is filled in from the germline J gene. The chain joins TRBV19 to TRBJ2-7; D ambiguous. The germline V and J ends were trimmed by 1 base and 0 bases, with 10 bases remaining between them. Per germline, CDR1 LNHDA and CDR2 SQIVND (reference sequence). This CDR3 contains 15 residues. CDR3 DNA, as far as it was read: TGTGCCAGTAGTATAGGGCCAGGTATCTCCTACGAG. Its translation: CASSIGPGISYE. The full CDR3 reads CASSIGPGISYEQYF.

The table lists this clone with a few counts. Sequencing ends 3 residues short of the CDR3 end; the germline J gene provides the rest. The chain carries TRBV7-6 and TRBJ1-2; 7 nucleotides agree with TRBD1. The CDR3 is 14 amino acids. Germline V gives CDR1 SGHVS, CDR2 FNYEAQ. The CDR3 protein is CASSLEQGSYDYTF. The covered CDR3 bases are TGTGCCAGCAGCTTAGAACAGGGGAGTTACGAC.

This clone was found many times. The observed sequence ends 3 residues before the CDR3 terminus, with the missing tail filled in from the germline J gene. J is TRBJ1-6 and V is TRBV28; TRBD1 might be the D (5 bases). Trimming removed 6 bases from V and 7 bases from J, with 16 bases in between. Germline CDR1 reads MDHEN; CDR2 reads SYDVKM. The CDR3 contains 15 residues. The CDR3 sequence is CASRTAAYGNSPLHF. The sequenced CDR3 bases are TGTGCCAGCAGGACAGCCGCTTACGGGAATTCACCC.

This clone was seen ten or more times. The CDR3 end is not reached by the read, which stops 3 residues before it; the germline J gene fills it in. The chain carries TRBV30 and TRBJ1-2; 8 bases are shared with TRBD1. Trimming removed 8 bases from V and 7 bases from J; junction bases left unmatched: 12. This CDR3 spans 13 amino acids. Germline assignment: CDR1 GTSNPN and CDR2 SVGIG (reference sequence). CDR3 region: CAGQASGGLGYTF. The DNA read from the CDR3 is TGTGCCGGGCAGGCATCAGGGGGCCTTGGC.

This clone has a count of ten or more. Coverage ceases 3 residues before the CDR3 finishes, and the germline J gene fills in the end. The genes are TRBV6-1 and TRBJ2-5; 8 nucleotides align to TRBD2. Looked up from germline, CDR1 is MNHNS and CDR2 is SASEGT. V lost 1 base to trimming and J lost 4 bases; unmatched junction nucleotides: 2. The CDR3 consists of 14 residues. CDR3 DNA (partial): TGTGCCAGCAGTGAAGGGGCGGGAGGAGAGACC. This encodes CASSEGAGGET. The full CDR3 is CASSEGAGGETQYF.

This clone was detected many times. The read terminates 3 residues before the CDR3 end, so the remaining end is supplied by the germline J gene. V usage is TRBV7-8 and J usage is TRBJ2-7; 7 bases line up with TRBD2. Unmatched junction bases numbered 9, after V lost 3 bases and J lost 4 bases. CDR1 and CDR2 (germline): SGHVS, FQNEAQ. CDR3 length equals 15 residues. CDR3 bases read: TGTGCCAGCAGCTTGTCCCCCCTGCGGGGGTACGAG. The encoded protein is CASSLSPLRGYE. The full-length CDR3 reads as CASSLSPLRGYEQYF. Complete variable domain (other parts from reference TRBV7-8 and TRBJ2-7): GAGVSQSPRYKVAKRGQDVALRCDPISGHVSLFWYQQALGQGPEFLTYFQNEAQLDKSGLPSDRFFAERPEGSVSTLKIQRTQQEDSAVYLCASSLSPLRGYEQYFGPGTRLTVT.

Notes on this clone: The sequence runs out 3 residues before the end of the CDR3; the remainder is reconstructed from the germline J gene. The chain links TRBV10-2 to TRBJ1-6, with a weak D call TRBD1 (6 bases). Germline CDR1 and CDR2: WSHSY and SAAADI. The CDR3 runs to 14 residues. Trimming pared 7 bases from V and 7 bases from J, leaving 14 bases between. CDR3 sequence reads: CASTLTGLNSPLHF. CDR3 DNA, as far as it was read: TGCGCCAGCACGTTAACAGGGTTGAATTCACCC.

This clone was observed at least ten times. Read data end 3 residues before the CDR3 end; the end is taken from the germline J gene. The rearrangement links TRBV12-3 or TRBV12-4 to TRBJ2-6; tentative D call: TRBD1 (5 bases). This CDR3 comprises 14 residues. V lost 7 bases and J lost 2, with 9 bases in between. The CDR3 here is CASNQGAGANVLTF. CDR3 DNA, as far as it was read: TGTGCCAGCAATCAGGGTGCTGGGGCCAACGTC.

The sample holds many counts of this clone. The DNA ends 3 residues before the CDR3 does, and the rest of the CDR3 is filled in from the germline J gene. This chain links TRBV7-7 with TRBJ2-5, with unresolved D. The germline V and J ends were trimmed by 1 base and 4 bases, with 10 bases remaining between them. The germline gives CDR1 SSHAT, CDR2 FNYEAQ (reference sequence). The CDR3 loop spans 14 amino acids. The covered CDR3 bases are TGTGCCAGCAGCTTAGAGGCTCGCGGAGAGACC. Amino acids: CASSLEARGET. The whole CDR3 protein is CASSLEARGETQYF. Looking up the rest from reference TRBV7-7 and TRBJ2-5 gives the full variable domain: GAGVSQSPRYKVTKRGQDVTLRCDPISSHATLYWYQQALGQGPEFLTYFNYEAQPDKSGLPSDRFSAERPEGSISTLTIQRTEQRDSAMYRCASSLEARGETQYFGPGTRLLVL.